This T cell receptor beta chain originates from a study of control samples from healthy donors and cancer patients. Losses at the gene ends were 2 bases for V and 15 bases for J; bases not matched to a gene: 5. Per germline, CDR1 SGHDN and CDR2 FVKESK. The CDR3 has 12 amino acids. Only in-frame clones appear in the TCRdb table, and some are missing; sequencing was by immunoSEQ multiplex PCR. The table lists 18,000 or so clones, approximately 86% of them singletons. This TCR was recovered from a woman in her 70s with colorectal cancer. The V and J genes are TRBV14 and TRBJ2-1, with 9 nucleotides matching TRBD2. The specimen sequenced was PBMCs. DNA of the CDR3: TGTGCCAGCAGCCAACCGAGCGGGGGGCGGTTCTTC. Translated, it gives CASSQPSGGRFF.